The present TCR beta chain was sequenced within a study of cytomegalovirus exposure and HLA in healthy donors. Study summary: Sequencing of 150 million to 200 million T cells in an earlier analysis found more than 100 million unique TCR beta sequences. Roughly 92 million unique TCRs, all from HLA-typed donors, were included in an early release of the data. Notes on the study in general: About 90% or about 30% of the time was how often most TCR beta V segments were productive, according to an earlier analysis. One variant, a missense change in DCLRE1C, was linked in a later analysis to TCR beta V- and J-gene trimming.

This CDR3 is 15 amino acids long. The germline V gene has CDR1 MDHEN and CDR2 SYDVKM. V was clipped by 4 bases and J by 6 bases, with 16 bases between them. This clone turned up a few times. Its antigen is unidentified. Primers for the PCR totalled 60 Vbeta and 13 Jbeta. The protocol was immunoSEQ multiplex PCR, while the TCRdb copy is restricted to in-frame clones and leaves out a portion. The data contain 150,000 or so clones, under 90% of them seen just once; the ten biggest clones take up approximately 1.9%. This clonotype was obtained from a man aged 18 to 29 in good health and CMV-seronegative. The rearrangement joins TRBV28 to TRBJ2-1, with D perhaps matching TRBD1 (5 bases). The sequenced sample was PBMCs. CDR3 in amino acids: CASSSSRAITNEQFF. The CDR3 DNA reads TGTGCCAGCAGTTCGAGCAGGGCGATTACCAATGAGCAGTTCTTC.